This T cell receptor (beta chain) derives from a study of cytomegalovirus exposure and HLA in healthy donors. Background on the study: An earlier analysis found 120 million or so unique TCR beta sequences from approximately 190 million T cells. Falling in the Caucasian-associated ancestry cluster were approximately 86% of some 400 genotyped donors.

Study-wide findings and caveats: The likely explanation for a cluster of highly shared sequence variants was sequencing artifact.

The germline CDR1 and CDR2 sequences are SGHRS and YFSETQ. There are 15 residues in the CDR3. J was trimmed by 8 bases and V by 0 bases; bases with no gene match: 6. With 60 Vbeta and 13 Jbeta primers, the PCR was carried out. As processed by the authors: Among the unique TCR beta chains that a later analysis counted, about 85 million in all, 9.5 million to 12 million were shared. Assay: immunoSEQ multiplex PCR; the TCRdb copy retains only in-frame clones and omits some. V and J calls and clone size follow that table, whereas D and trimming were derived from the DNA. The table records under 150,000 clones, roughly four fifths of them present only once. With respect to this clone: What it binds is not known.

The sequencing sample was made of PBMCs. The sequence derives from a woman between 40 and 50 years old in good health and CMV-seropositive. V usage is TRBV5-1 and J usage is TRBJ2-1; 9 bases are a match to TRBD2. The DNA of the CDR3 is TGCGCCAGCAGCTTGGCCCAGCGGGGGGCCTATGAGCAGTTCTTC. The encoded protein is CASSLAQRGAYEQFF.